One and the same sample provided the 21 T cell receptor beta chains below, sequenced in a study of T cell responses to AZD1222 COVID-19 vaccine. The repertoire was sequenced with immunoSEQ multiplex PCR; TCRdb's copy has only in-frame clones and lacks some. The table lists 150,000 to 160,000 clones, 90% of them singletons. Sequences were derived from peripheral blood, sampled 28 days after the second AZD1222 dose. Receptor source: an adult who received the AZD1222 COVID-19 vaccine.

This clone came up once. The rearrangement joins TRBV7-2 to TRBJ2-7, with 12 bases fitting TRBD2. V shed 5 bases and J 0 bases; nucleotides not matched to a gene: 8. There are 17 residues in the CDR3. In germline, CDR1 is SGHTA, CDR2 FQGNSA. CDR3: CASSARLAGDSSYEQYF. The CDR3, as DNA: TGTGCCAGCAGCGCTCGACTAGCGGGGGACAGCTCCTACGAGCAGTACTTC.

V and J are TRBV9 and TRBJ1-5, with 7 bases identical to TRBD1. Unmatched junction bases numbered 9, after V lost 4 bases and J lost 5 bases. This CDR3 is built from 15 residues. The germline V gene has CDR1 SGDLS and CDR2 YYNGEE. The CDR3 loop reads CASSRDSFTYQPQHF. The CDR3 DNA reads TGTGCCAGCAGCCGGGACAGCTTTACCTATCAGCCCCAGCATTTT.

This rearrangement joins TRBV11-2 to TRBJ1-1; 7 bases line up with TRBD1. The CDR3 covers 14 residues. V shed 5 bases, J shed 4 bases, and the junction held 7 bases outside the gene matches. The germline V gene encodes CDR1 SGHAT and CDR2 FQNNGV. The CDR3 DNA reads as TGTGCCAGCAGCAGCAGGGGGGGGCCCACTGAAGCTTTCTTT. Its protein product is CASSSRGGPTEAFF.

In its sample, this clone was seen a few times. This sequence joins TRBV4-2 and TRBJ2-7; 9 bases agree with TRBD2. Germline CDR1 reads LGHNA; CDR2 reads YNFKEQ. This CDR3 has 17 residues. V trimming: 3 bases; J trimming: 4 bases; junction bases outside the gene matches: 13. The CDR3 DNA follows: TGTGCCAGCAGCCAGGGAAGCTTAGCGGGAGCGTTATACGAGCAGTACTTC. Translated: CASSQGSLAGALYEQYF.

Turning to this clone: The same CDR3 also results from other DNA sequences found in this sample. V gene TRBV18 combines with J gene TRBJ2-7, with D possibly being TRBD1 (6 bases). Germline-derived CDR1 and CDR2 are KGHSH and LQKENI. The CDR3 covers 13 residues. The V end lost 6 bases, the J end lost 2 bases, and 11 bases lay between the germline ends. The CDR3 protein is CASSPGQTYEQYF. CDR3 nucleotide sequence: TGTGCCAGCTCCCCCGGACAGACCTACGAGCAGTACTTC.

The rearrangement joins TRBV21-1 to TRBJ1-6; the D call in the table, TRBD1, was not verified against the DNA. TRBV21-1 is a pseudogene segment. This CDR3 has 11 residues. CDR3 nucleotide sequence: TGTGCCAGTTCCAATAATTCACCCCTCCACTTT. It encodes CASSNNSPLHF.

The chain employs TRBV7-2 and TRBJ2-4; 7 bases agree with TRBD1. Trimming at V came to 1 base and at J to 9 bases, leaving 3 bases not matched to a gene. This CDR3 has 13 amino acids. CDR1 SGHTA and CDR2 FQGNSA come from the germline V gene. CDR3 in amino acids: CASSLEGAGIQYF. Here the CDR3 DNA reads TGTGCCAGCAGCTTAGAGGGGGCAGGCATTCAGTACTTC.

The chain carries TRBV7-9 and TRBJ2-1, with 9 nucleotides matching TRBD1. The germline V gene encodes CDR1 SEHNR and CDR2 FQNEAQ (reference sequence). Trimming took 4 bases from V and 2 from J; bases not matched to a gene: 6. The CDR3 length is 16 residues. The CDR3 region is CASSSKGTGPYNEQFF. The CDR3 coding sequence is TGTGCCAGCAGCTCAAAGGGGACAGGGCCCTACAATGAGCAGTTCTTC.

The chain recombines TRBV18 with TRBJ1-2; D call uncertain. In germline, CDR1 is KGHSH, CDR2 LQKENI. V gave up 4 bases and J gave up 3 bases, with 15 bases separating them. This CDR3 has 15 residues. The CDR3 bases are TGTGCCAGCTCACTCAGTGGGCCATCTTACTATGGCTACACCTTC. Protein: CASSLSGPSYYGYTF.

CDR3 DNA: TGTGCCAGCAGTTTCGACAGGGGCTACACCTTC. Its protein is CASSFDRGYTF. The chain has TRBV12-3 or TRBV12-4 and TRBJ1-2; D may be TRBD1 (6 bases). The CDR3 consists of 11 residues. V was pared by 3 bases and J by 8 bases, with 7 bases between.

V gene TRBV19 combines with J gene TRBJ1-3; D not resolved. The V and J ends lost 5 bases and 0 bases respectively, with 17 bases between them. Germline V gene lookup returns CDR1 LNHDA and CDR2 SQIVND (reference sequence). The CDR3 spans 17 residues. The CDR3 is CASSRSHQDVSGNTIYF. The CDR3 DNA sequence: TGTGCCAGTAGTCGTAGCCATCAAGATGTCTCTGGAAACACCATATATTTT.

The count of this clone is one. This rearrangement joins TRBV6-4 to TRBJ1-2, with D uncertain. With 3 bases removed from V and 5 bases from J, the gap between germline ends came to 19 bases. This CDR3 is built from 16 residues. Per the germline V gene, CDR1 is MRHNA and CDR2 is SNTAGT. The CDR3 DNA reads as TGTGCCAGCAGTGAGGATGAGGGTGGGCCTCCTTATGGCTACACCTTC. It codes for CASSEDEGGPPYGYTF.

The chain links TRBV18 to TRBJ2-7, with TRBD1 matching 8 bases. Germline values: CDR1 KGHSH, CDR2 LQKENI. V lost 6 bases and J lost 3; bases outside the gene matches: 4. The CDR3 length is 13 residues. The CDR3 DNA is TGTGCCAGCTCGGATGACAGGGGCTACGAGCAGTACTTC. The encoded protein is CASSDDRGYEQYF. Full variable domain (missing parts from reference TRBV18 and TRBJ2-7): NAGVMQNPRHLVRRRGQEARLRCSPMKGHSHVYWYRQLPEEGLKFMVYLQKENIIDESGMPKERFSAEFPKEGPSILRIQQVVRGDSAAYFCASSDDRGYEQYFGPGTRLTVT.

This clone was recorded once. This chain joins TRBV29-1 and TRBJ1-2; D ambiguous. V was clipped by 4 bases and J by 2 bases, with 8 bases between them. The germline CDR1 and CDR2 sequences are SQVTM and ANQGSEA. CDR3 size: 12 residues. The chain's CDR3 is CSVGGSNYGYTF. The CDR3 DNA reads as TGCAGCGTTGGAGGAAGCAACTATGGCTACACCTTC.

The chain uses TRBV28 and TRBJ2-3, with TRBD2 matching over 7 bases. CDR1 MDHEN and CDR2 SYDVKM come from the germline V gene. The CDR3 extends over 15 amino acids. V gave up 5 bases and J gave up 1 base; unmatched junction bases: 6. Here the CDR3 DNA reads TGTGCCAGCAGTCCCGCGGGAGTTGGCACAGATACGCAGTATTTT. It specifies CASSPAGVGTDTQYF. Full variable domain (outside the CDR3, taken from reference TRBV28 and TRBJ2-3): DVKVTQSSRYLVKRTGEKVFLECVQDMDHENMFWYRQDPGLGLRLIYFSYDVKMKEKGDIPEGYSVSREKKERFSLILESASTNQTSMYLCASSPAGVGTDTQYFGPGTRLTVL.

This chain uses TRBV5-1 with TRBJ2-7; tentatively, D is TRBD1 or TRBD2 (5 bases each). Trimming stripped 2 bases from V and 2 bases from J, with 11 bases between. The CDR3 is made up of 14 amino acids. CDR1 is SGHRS and CDR2 is YFSETQ in the germline V gene. CDR3: CASSLEGMAYEQYF. CDR3 DNA: TGCGCCAGCAGCTTAGAGGGGATGGCCTACGAGCAGTACTTC.

This chain uses TRBV19 with TRBJ1-5; D might be TRBD1 (6 bases). This CDR3 has 15 amino acids. The V end was cut by 2 bases, the J end by 5 bases, with 13 bases between. CDR1 LNHDA and CDR2 SQIVND come from the germline V gene (reference sequence). The CDR3 coding sequence is TGTGCCAGTAGTATACTCGGACAGTTCCATCAGCCCCAGCATTTT. Its protein is CASSILGQFHQPQHF. Looking up the rest from reference TRBV19 and TRBJ1-5 gives the full variable domain: DGGITQSPKYLFRKEGQNVTLSCEQNLNHDAMYWYRQDPGQGLRLIYYSQIVNDFQKGDIAEGYSVSREKKESFPLTVTSAQKNPTAFYLCASSILGQFHQPQHFGDGTRLSIL.

This chain links TRBV6-5 with TRBJ1-6, with 7 bases matching TRBD1. The CDR3 contains 13 residues. V lost 6 bases to trimming and J lost 13 bases; unmatched junction nucleotides: 9. From germline, CDR1 is MNHEY and CDR2 SVGAGI. This CDR3 is CASSSDRARPLHF. The DNA of the CDR3 is TGTGCCAGCAGCTCAGACAGGGCCAGGCCCCTCCACTTT.

This chain connects TRBV28 to TRBJ2-3, with 7 bases matching TRBD2. Losses at the gene ends were 2 bases for V and 6 bases for J; bases not matched to a gene: 5. The CDR3 is 14 residues long. From germline, CDR1 is MDHEN and CDR2 SYDVKM. The CDR3, as DNA: TGTGCCAGCAGTTTAGGGGGGGAGTCCGATACGCAGTATTTT. Protein sequence: CASSLGGESDTQYF. The variable domain in full, completed from reference TRBV28 and TRBJ2-3, reads DVKVTQSSRYLVKRTGEKVFLECVQDMDHENMFWYRQDPGLGLRLIYFSYDVKMKEKGDIPEGYSVSREKKERFSLILESASTNQTSMYLCASSLGGESDTQYFGPGTRLTVL.

A single count supports this clone. This chain joins TRBV28 and TRBJ2-1; 8 bases align to TRBD2. The CDR3 has 15 amino acids. In germline, CDR1 is MDHEN, CDR2 SYDVKM. The V and J ends lost 5 bases and 9 bases, in that order; junction bases with no gene match: 12. CDR3 residues: CASSRRSGRGGEQFF. The DNA of the CDR3 is TGTGCCAGCAGTAGGCGGAGCGGGAGAGGGGGTGAGCAGTTCTTC.

V and J are TRBV7-6 and TRBJ2-6; the D gene is possibly TRBD2 (6 bases). This CDR3 region has 16 residues. Trimming cost V 5 bases and J 4 bases, with 15 bases left between them. Germline lookup yields CDR1 SGHVS and CDR2 FNYEAQ. CDR3 in DNA: TGTGCCAGCAGCGCCGGGAGCGTGAGAGGGGCCAACGTCCTGACTTTC. It codes for CASSAGSVRGANVLTF.